The TCR beta chain described here comes from a study of regulatory T cells in long-lasting Graves disease. Notes on the study in general: Accuracy may have suffered from the small sample size. Persistent patients shared under 3,000 public clonotypes among themselves. Newly diagnosed patients shared fewer, at around 970. TCR diversity was lower in persistent than newly diagnosed Graves' disease.

Described time point: newly diagnosed GD, antithyroid drugs for less than 3 months. RNA from PBMCs was the source of the TCR library. From each patient, around 9 milliliters of peripheral blood was drawn and collected into an EDTA anticoagulant tube. Through Arm-PCR of CDR3 regions and iRepertoire HTBI primers, TCR beta libraries were built. TCRdb reprocessed the multiplex PCR reads via MiXCR and lists one record per CDR3 protein. This table has over 300,000 distinct CDR3 sequences, about a sixth appearing once. Germline CDR1 is KGHDR and CDR2 is SFDVKD. The CDR3 has 15 amino acids. V lost 0 bases and J lost 6, with 11 bases in between. This clonotype occurred many times. Antigen unknown.

The V and J genes are TRBV24-1 and TRBJ2-1, with D hard to call. This specimen was peripheral blood mononuclear cells (PBMCs), taken at new diagnosis, from a patient treated with antithyroid drugs. This TCR came from a female donor with Graves disease. CDR3 sequence (DNA): TGTGCCACCAGTGATTTGTGGGCAGGTCCCAATGAGCAGTTCTTC. Protein: CATSDLWAGPNEQFF.